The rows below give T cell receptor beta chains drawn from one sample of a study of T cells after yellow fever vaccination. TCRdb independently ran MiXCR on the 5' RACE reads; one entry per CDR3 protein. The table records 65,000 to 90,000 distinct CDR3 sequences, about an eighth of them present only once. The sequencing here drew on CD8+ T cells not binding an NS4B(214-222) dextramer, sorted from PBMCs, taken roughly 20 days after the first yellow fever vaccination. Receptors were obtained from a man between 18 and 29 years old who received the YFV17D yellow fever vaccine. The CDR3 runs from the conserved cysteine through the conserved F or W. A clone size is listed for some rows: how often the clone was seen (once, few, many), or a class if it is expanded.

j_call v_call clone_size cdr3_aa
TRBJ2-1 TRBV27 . CASSLTGTGTREQFF
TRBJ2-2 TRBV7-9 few CASSSSGPTGELFF
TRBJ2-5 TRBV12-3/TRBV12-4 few CASSFDAGPGYETQYF
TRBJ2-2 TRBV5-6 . CASSSLSGGNTGELFF
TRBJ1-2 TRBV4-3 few CASSQDRVDYYGYTF
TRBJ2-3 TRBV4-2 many CASSQDAAGGSTDTQYF
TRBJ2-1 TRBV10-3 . CAIGRGETYNEQFF
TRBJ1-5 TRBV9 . CASSVGSGPQPQHF
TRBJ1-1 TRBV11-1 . CASSPHTGIEAFF
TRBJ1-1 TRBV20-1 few CSARDGTGFEAFF
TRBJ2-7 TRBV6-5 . CASSYGTSAFYEQYF
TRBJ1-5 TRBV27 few CASSVGVPNQPQHF
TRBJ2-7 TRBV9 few CASSVGGSGLYEQYF
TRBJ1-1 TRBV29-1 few CSVRGGEGSGTEAFF
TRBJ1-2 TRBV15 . CATSSGQTFHGYTF
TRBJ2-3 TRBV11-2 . CASSPGLAGGYSTDTQYF
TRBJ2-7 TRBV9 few CASSVGAASLDEQYF
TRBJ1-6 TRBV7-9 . CASSHNHLDNSPLHF
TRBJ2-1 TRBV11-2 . CASSLRLWDQTGGDEQFF
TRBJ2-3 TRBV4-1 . CASSRSTLSRDAPAGTDTQYF
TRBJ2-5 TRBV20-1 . CSGDSGRRETQYF
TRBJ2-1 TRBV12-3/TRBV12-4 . CASRGPLAGGPNEQFF
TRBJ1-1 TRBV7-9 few CASRGMNTEAFF
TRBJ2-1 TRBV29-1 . CSVELGRLYEQFF
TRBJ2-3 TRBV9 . CASSAPPGTDTQYF
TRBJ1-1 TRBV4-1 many CASSPLEFTGTEAFF
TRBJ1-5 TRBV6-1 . CASSKLQGNQPQHF
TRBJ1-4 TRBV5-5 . CASSLERAGGEKLFF
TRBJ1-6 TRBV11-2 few CASSLMEGVEGLALHF
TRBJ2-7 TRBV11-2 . CASSLDGLAGGLSSYEQYF
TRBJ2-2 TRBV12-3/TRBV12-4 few CASSLAGGPTGELFF
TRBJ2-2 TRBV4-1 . CASSQAGVPNTGELFF
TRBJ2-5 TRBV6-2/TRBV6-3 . CASSTPFLGRYQETQYF
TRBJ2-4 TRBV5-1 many CASSLTPWGAGLAKNIQYF
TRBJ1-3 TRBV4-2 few CASSRLREDSGNTIYF
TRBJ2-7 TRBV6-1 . CASSDPRQDLPYEQYF
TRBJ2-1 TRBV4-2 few CASSQGGEANEQFF
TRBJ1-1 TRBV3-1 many CASSPGVEAFF
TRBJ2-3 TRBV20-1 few CSASLDRTNTDTQYF
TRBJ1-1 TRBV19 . CASSIVGGTEAFF
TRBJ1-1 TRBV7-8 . CASSHRGRITEAFF